A selection of T cell receptor beta chains follows, all from one sample in a study of early T cells in non-severe SARS-CoV-2 infection. TCRdb redid the calling of the 5' RACE reads with MiXCR, one entry per CDR3 protein. The sample has roughly 63,000 distinct CDR3 sequences; approximately 12% are singletons. Sequencing used whole blood, obtained at baseline. These receptors all come from an adult who was a healthcare worker with PCR-confirmed SARS-CoV-2 infection or an uninfected control (not recorded which). The donor label of this sample is uncertain. The CDR3 runs from the conserved cysteine through the conserved F or W. The listing skips clone size in some rows; elsewhere it reads once, few, many or a size class.

CDR3 length,clone size,V gene,J gene,CDR3 protein
17,few,TRBV2,TRBJ1-5,CASSITGGANSNQPQQF
14,.,TRBV5-1,TRBJ1-4,CASSPRGYNEKLFF
15,many,TRBV12-3/TRBV12-4,TRBJ2-1,CASRKAGTGYNEQFF
13,.,TRBV5-4,TRBJ1-2,CASRKEDLRGYTF
16,many,TRBV7-2,TRBJ2-1,CASSDSPGQAYNEQFF
14,many,TRBV2,TRBJ2-1,CASLERGKNNEQFF
14,.,TRBV5-1,TRBJ1-2,CASSLGTGLRGYTF
16,many,TRBV7-9,TRBJ2-3,CASSDRQGCRTDTQYF
13,few,TRBV29-1,TRBJ2-3,CSVHGGGTDTQYF
14,.,TRBV7-9,TRBJ2-3,CASSSMDGTDTQYF
12,.,TRBV12-3/TRBV12-4,TRBJ1-5,CASSFGDQPQHF
14,.,TRBV5-1,TRBJ1-1,CASSPGDGNTEAFF
16,.,TRBV5-4,TRBJ2-1,CASSPPERASYNEQFF
17,.,TRBV6-5,TRBJ1-6,CASSYRDGGVYNSPLHF
15,medium-sized,TRBV7-2,TRBJ2-1,CASSWRQGSYNEQFF
13,few,TRBV18,TRBJ2-5,CASSPAGEETQYF
13,few,TRBV5-6,TRBJ2-1,CASSLGSGPEQFF
16,.,TRBV24-1,TRBJ2-6,CATSDPTGTGANVLTF
17,many,TRBV4-2,TRBJ2-5,CASSPNPQGTQQETQYF
16,.,TRBV3-1,TRBJ1-1,CASSQHGPVLNTEAFF
15,few,TRBV3-1,TRBJ2-1,CASSPGTLGVDEQFF
18,.,TRBV7-2,TRBJ2-1,CASSLVMGLESGYNEQFF
15,few,TRBV12-3/TRBV12-4,TRBJ2-3,CASSFRPGATDTQYF
14,.,TRBV3-1,TRBJ1-1,CASSLSGTGAEAFF
15,.,TRBV7-6,TRBJ1-3,CASSLTGGSENTIYF
13,many,TRBV27,TRBJ1-5,CASKGEGYQPQHF
14,.,TRBV2,TRBJ1-4,CASLHRETNEKLFF
13,few,TRBV11-3,TRBJ2-1,CASSRRWGNEQFF
16,few,TRBV18,TRBJ1-5,CASSPAQGANNQPQHF
14,few,TRBV6-5,TRBJ2-2,CASNRDRANGELFF
14,few,TRBV20-1,TRBJ2-3,CSVVGQTTQDTQYF
16,.,TRBV7-3,TRBJ2-1,CASSLNPGWSYNEQFF
15,many,TRBV9,TRBJ2-2,CASSASLANTGELFF
16,few,TRBV2,TRBJ2-1,CASSENPPGAYNEQFF
13,.,TRBV12-3/TRBV12-4,TRBJ1-1,CASSWGSLGAAFF
13,many,TRBV3-1,TRBJ1-1,CATAGGLNTEAFF
12,many,TRBV10-3,TRBJ1-5,CAIRGTGGPQHF
16,few,TRBV6-5,TRBJ1-1,CASSLYGVGGNTEAFF
15,.,TRBV2,TRBJ2-1,CASSPTSGIYNEQFF
17,.,TRBV7-2,TRBJ2-1,CASSPPGGGHTYNEQFF
15,.,TRBV6-1,TRBJ2-4,CASREWGQAKNIQYF
12,.,TRBV30,TRBJ1-6,CAWNLGALPLHF
14,.,TRBV7-9,TRBJ1-1,CASSLAKTRTEAFF